A selection of T cell receptor beta chains follows, all from one sample in a study of cytomegalovirus exposure and HLA in healthy donors. Sequencing used immunoSEQ multiplex PCR; TCRdb keeps in-frame clones, though not all of them. The repertoire has approximately 220,000 clones, approximately 88% of them found once; the top ten carry about 14%. The sample consisted of PBMCs. These receptors were collected from a woman in her twenties or thirties in good health and CMV-seropositive. Each CDR3 is given with its conserved first and last residue. The D gene is left open where the match is weak. For some rows the clone size is stated as once, few or many, or as a class when expanded; others skip it.

>.|TRBV29-1|TRBD1|16|TRBJ1-1
TGCAGCGCGGGGGAAGACAGGGGGCTCTTGTACACTGAAGCTTTCTTT
CSAGEDRGLLYTEAFF
>.|TRBV5-1|.|14|TRBJ1-1
TGCGCCAGCAGCACTACCGGGACCGGTGGTGAAGCTTTCTTT
CASSTTGTGGEAFF
>.|TRBV18|TRBD1|15|TRBJ1-2
TGTGCCAGCTCACCCTACATGGACAGGGGCGAAGGCTACACCTTC
CASSPYMDRGEGYTF
>.|TRBV27|TRBD2|16|TRBJ2-2
TGTGCCAGCAGTTTCTCTAGCGGAGAGAACACCGGGGAGCTGTTTTTT
CASSFSSGENTGELFF
>once|TRBV13|TRBD2|20|TRBJ2-1
TGTGCCAGCAGCTTAGGGGGACTAGCGGGAGTGCTTAGGTCCTACAATGAGCAGTTCTTC
CASSLGGLAGVLRSYNEQFF
>.|TRBV5-1|.|13|TRBJ2-7
TGCGCCAGCAGCTTGGAGGGGGACCTCGAGCAGTACTTC
CASSLEGDLEQYF
>.|TRBV7-3|.|14|TRBJ2-2
TGTGCCAGCAGCTCGCAGCGGAACACCGGGGAGCTGTTTTTT
CASSSQRNTGELFF
>.|TRBV5-1|TRBD1|13|TRBJ2-7
TGCGCCAGCAGCTTGGGGACAGGGGGTGAGCAGTACTTC
CASSLGTGGEQYF
>.|TRBV5-1|.|15|TRBJ1-5
TGCGCCAGCAGCTTGGGAGGTTATAGCAATCAGCCCCAGCATTTT
CASSLGGYSNQPQHF
>.|TRBV30|.|15|TRBJ2-2
TGTGCCTGGAGTCTGGAAAGGTTCGACACCGGGGAGCTGTTTTTT
CAWSLERFDTGELFF
>.|TRBV11-3|.|13|TRBJ1-1
TGTGCCAGCAGCTCCGAGTCAAGCACTGAAGCTTTCTTT
CASSSESSTEAFF
>.|TRBV7-9|TRBD2|15|TRBJ2-7
TGTGCCAGCAGCTCTAGCGGGAGGGCCACCTACGAGCAGTACTTC
CASSSSGRATYEQYF
>.|TRBV4-1|.|15|TRBJ2-3
TGCGCCAGCAGCCAAGAGGGGAAGGGCGCAGATACGCAGTATTTT
CASSQEGKGADTQYF
>.|TRBV5-4|TRBD1|14|TRBJ2-5
TGTGCCAGCAGCTTGAGGCAGGGGGCAGAGACCCAGTACTTC
CASSLRQGAETQYF
>few|TRBV30|.|12|TRBJ1-5
TGTGCCTGGAAACAGGGCGGTCAGCCCCAGCATTTT
CAWKQGGQPQHF
>.|TRBV28|.|14|TRBJ1-4
TGTGCCAGCAGTACGCCTGAGCCAGCTGGGGAACTGTTTTTT
CASSTPEPAGELFF
>.|TRBV6-5|.|12|TRBJ2-5
TGTGCCAGCAATGGGGGGCAAGAGACCCAGTACTTC
CASNGGQETQYF
>.|TRBV5-6|.|15|TRBJ2-5
TGTGCCAGCAGCTTGGAGGGGTTGGGGAAAGAGACCCAGTACTTC
CASSLEGLGKETQYF
>.|TRBV27|.|13|TRBJ1-1
TGTGCCAGCAGGGTATCTCGCGGCACTGAAGCTTTCTTT
CASRVSRGTEAFF
>.|TRBV6-5|.|13|TRBJ2-5
TGTGCCAGCAGTTACCCGCAGTTGGAGACCCAGTACTTC
CASSYPQLETQYF
>.|TRBV6-5|TRBD1|14|TRBJ1-2
TGTGCCAGCAGTTACCAGGGACAGAACTATGGCTACACCTTC
CASSYQGQNYGYTF
>once|TRBV30|.|15|TRBJ2-2
TGTGCCTGGAGTTCCCCAGGGGGGGGAAACGGGGAGCTGTTTTTT
CAWSSPGGGNGELFF
>.|TRBV5-1|.|18|TRBJ2-3
TGCGCCAGCAGCTTGGGCGCATCCGGGCCGGGCGGGCCAGATACGCAGTATTTT
CASSLGASGPGGPDTQYF
>few|TRBV9|TRBD1|16|TRBJ1-3
TGTGCCAGCAGCGTAAGGTACAGGGGCGATGGAAACACCATATATTTT
CASSVRYRGDGNTIYF
>.|TRBV7-2|.|13|TRBJ1-1
TGTGCCAGCAGCTTATATCCGGGACAAGAAGCTTTCTTT
CASSLYPGQEAFF
>few|TRBV7-9|.|12|TRBJ1-2
TGTGCCAGCAGCCCCTCCCTCTATGGCTACACCTTC
CASSPSLYGYTF
>.|TRBV29-1|.|14|TRBJ1-2
TGCAGCGTTGATAGGCTGGGCTATAGCTATGGCTACACCTTC
CSVDRLGYSYGYTF
>.|TRBV11-2|TRBD1|13|TRBJ2-1
TGTGCCAGCAGGGGACAGGGTTACAATGAGCAGTTCTTC
CASRGQGYNEQFF
>.|TRBV6-5|TRBD1|14|TRBJ1-2
TGTGCCAGCAGTATGGGACAGTTTAACTATGGCTACACCTTC
CASSMGQFNYGYTF
>.|TRBV2|.|13|TRBJ2-5
TGTGCCAGCAGTGAAGAGTTACAAGAGACCCAGTACTTC
CASSEELQETQYF
>.|TRBV5-1|TRBD1|16|TRBJ2-3
TGCGCCAGCAGCCCCCCCGGGACAGCTAGCACAGATACGCAGTATTTT
CASSPPGTASTDTQYF
>.|TRBV29-1|.|11|TRBJ1-2
TGCAGCGTTGCCAGCAACTATGGCTACACCTTC
CSVASNYGYTF
>.|TRBV4-1|TRBD1|15|TRBJ2-7
TGCGCCAGCAGCCGGGACGGACAGGGTGTCTACGAGCAGTACTTC
CASSRDGQGVYEQYF
>.|TRBV6-5|.|16|TRBJ1-1
TGTGCCAGCAGTTACTCGATCTCTCCCGGATACACTGAAGCTTTCTTT
CASSYSISPGYTEAFF
>.|TRBV15|.|16|TRBJ2-6
TGTGCCACCAGCAGAGGTTGGGGGCTCGGGGCCAACGTCCTGACTTTC
CATSRGWGLGANVLTF
>.|TRBV27|TRBD1|14|TRBJ2-1
TGTGCCAGCAACCCGGGACAGGGCTACAATGAGCAGTTCTTC
CASNPGQGYNEQFF
>.|TRBV9|TRBD2|15|TRBJ2-7
TGTGCCAGCAGCCGGACTAGCGGACCTTCCTACGAGCAGTACTTC
CASSRTSGPSYEQYF
>.|TRBV9|.|16|TRBJ2-1
TGTGCCAGCAGCGTAGAAGGCAGGGGGAGGTACAATGAGCAGTTCTTC
CASSVEGRGRYNEQFF
>once|TRBV9|TRBD2|15|TRBJ2-7
TGTGCCAGCAGCGTAGGAGGGACTAGCGGCAACGAGCAGTACTTC
CASSVGGTSGNEQYF
>once|TRBV19|TRBD1|12|TRBJ1-1
TGTGCCAGCCAGACAGGGAGGACTGAAGCTTTCTTT
CASQTGRTEAFF
>.|TRBV6-6|.|14|TRBJ2-7
TGTGCCAGCAGTTACGTTCGGGTGTCCTACGAGCAGTACTTC
CASSYVRVSYEQYF
>.|TRBV5-1|.|14|TRBJ2-7
TGCGCCAGCAGCTTGGACAGGGAACTCGGCGAGCAGTACTTC
CASSLDRELGEQYF
>few|TRBV6-1|.|13|TRBJ1-2
TGTGCCAGCACCTGGGGGACTAACTATGGCTACACCTTC
CASTWGTNYGYTF
>.|TRBV7-6|TRBD2|16|TRBJ2-1
TGTGCCAGCAGCCCGCCGACTAGCGGGACCTACAATGAGCAGTTCTTC
CASSPPTSGTYNEQFF
>.|TRBV7-6|TRBD1|14|TRBJ2-7
TGTGCCAGCAGCCCAGGACAGGGGAACTACGAGCAGTACTTC
CASSPGQGNYEQYF
>.|TRBV18|TRBD1|18|TRBJ1-2
TGTGCCAGCTCACCGCGGCGACCTGGGACAGGGGGCGACTATGGCTACACCTTC
CASSPRRPGTGGDYGYTF
>once|TRBV2|TRBD1|13|TRBJ1-2
TGTGCCAGCAGCCCACAGGGGATCTATGGCTACACCTTC
CASSPQGIYGYTF
>.|TRBV9|.|15|TRBJ2-2
TGTGCCAGCAGTGATACCGGGACCGACACCGGGGAGCTGTTTTTT
CASSDTGTDTGELFF
>.|TRBV7-9|TRBD1|15|TRBJ1-5
TGTGCCAGCAGCTTAACGGGACAGGGTCCTGAGCCCCAGCATTTT
CASSLTGQGPEPQHF
>.|TRBV29-1|.|15|TRBJ2-7
TGCAGCGTTGTAGGAGGTGGGGAGAGCTCCTACGAGCAGTACTTC
CSVVGGGESSYEQYF
>.|TRBV6-1|TRBD1|14|TRBJ2-7
TGTGCCAGCAGGCCTTATGACAGGGCCTACGAGCAGTACTTC
CASRPYDRAYEQYF
>.|TRBV28|TRBD1|13|TRBJ1-1
TGTGCCAGCGAGGGACAGGGAGTTACTGAAGCTTTCTTT
CASEGQGVTEAFF
>.|TRBV5-1|.|14|TRBJ2-2
TGCGCCAGCTCAATCGGACGGAACACCGGGGAGCTGTTTTTT
CASSIGRNTGELFF